One T cell receptor beta chain is described in this entry. What it recognizes is unknown. V lost 0 bases to trimming and J lost 6 bases, with 11 bases between them. The CDR3 extends over 15 amino acids. Germline V CDR1 and CDR2: MNHEY, SMNVEV (reference sequence). The PCR employed 60 Vbeta primers together with 13 Jbeta primers. The assay was immunoSEQ multiplex PCR, and TCRdb's table has in-frame clones only and misses some. The sample holds under 200,000 clones; about two thirds are singletons and the top ten take 4.5%. The data were obtained in a study of cytomegalovirus exposure and HLA in healthy donors. Points from the study as a whole: Per a prior analysis, the majority of TCR beta V segments were productive roughly 90% or roughly 30% of the time. Later analysis identified several of the most significant clusters that appeared linked to common viral pathogens. An assumption of roughly uniform sequencing depth across donors underlay the presence/absence analyses. The authors later linked a missense DCLRE1C variant to TCR beta V- and J-gene trimming.

Sample: PBMCs. The clonotype was recovered from a woman younger than 35 in good health and CMV-seropositive. This rearrangement joins TRBV27 to TRBJ1-4; D remains ambiguous. Written as DNA, the CDR3 is TGTGCCAGCAGTTTATCCGCGGCAGAGGATGAAAAACTGTTTTTT. This codes for CASSLSAAEDEKLFF. The whole variable domain, remainder taken from reference TRBV27 and TRBJ1-4, is EAQVTQNPRYLITVTGKKLTVTCSQNMNHEYMSWYRQDPGLGLRQIYYSMNVEVTDKGDVPEGYKVSRKEKRNFPLILESPSPNQTSLYFCASSLSAAEDEKLFFGSGTQLSVL.